This TCR beta chain was sequenced during a study of cytomegalovirus exposure and HLA in healthy donors. The PCR made use of 60 Vbeta and 13 Jbeta primers. Some clones are missing from TCRdb's copy, which holds only in-frame ones; the method was immunoSEQ multiplex PCR. The data show more than 85,000 clones, with less than 9.5% seen just once and around 4.9% held by the top ten. This clone came up a few times. Deletions cut 2 bases from V and 0 bases from J, with 20 bases between. The CDR3 is made up of 19 amino acids. CDR1 KGHSH and CDR2 LQKENI come from the germline V gene. V is TRBV18 and J is TRBJ2-4; D might be TRBD1 (6 bases). This receptor was taken from a man aged 45 to 65 in good health and CMV-seropositive. Material: PBMCs. The CDR3 bases are TGTGCCAGCTCACCAAATGGACAGCCGCACCAAATAGCCAAAAACATTCAGTACTTC. Translation: CASSPNGQPHQIAKNIQYF.